This T cell receptor beta chain was captured in a study of CD8 T cells in Susac syndrome (dated by TCRdb to about 2019). Study-level background: Repertoire sequencing was used to test whether CD8+ T cell activation and differentiation in Susac syndrome was antigen driven. Overall study outcomes, separate from this receptor: The TCR sequencing and HLA analysis was acknowledged to have included a relatively small number of individuals.

Turning to this clonotype: Its antigen remains unidentified. No much larger clone is present one base from it, and per-base qualities are unavailable.

Peripheral blood CD8+ and CD4+ T cells from healthy donors, Susac syndrome patients and multiple sclerosis patients were profiled by high-throughput TCR beta sequencing. Multiple sclerosis controls were treatment-naive patients with stable or active relapsing-remitting disease fulfilling revised McDonald criteria. Bulk CD8+ and CD4+ T cells were purified magnetically by negative isolation, whereas CD8+ TEMRA cells were enriched by FACS. Blood was collected in EDTA tubes and processed within 24 hours, with PBMCs isolated through density gradient centrifugation. PBMCs intended for TCR sequencing were cryopreserved in liquid nitrogen and thawed later in a water bath at 37 degrees C. Purity of sorted or isolated CD4+, CD8+ and CD8+ TEMRA cells was at least 90%. RNA was extracted using the RNeasy kit, and roughly 0.45 to 1 microgram was reverse transcribed with random hexamers. The immunoSEQ multiplex PCR assay, which covers 54 Vbeta and 13 Jbeta segments, was used to amplify TCR beta CDR3 regions. Bias from PCR amplification was corrected by using a synthetic template baseline for primer optimization and for computational correction. The study's own analysis went as follows. Reads were annotated to V, D and J genes according to IMGT and were analyzed with immunoSEQ Analyzer, with only productive sequences retained. To calculate clonality, Shannon entropy was normalized by log2 of the number of productive unique sequences and then subtracted from one. Public and private clones were assessed among the 100 most prevalent clones of each patient and control. Susac-specific clones were defined as absent from healthy and MS cohorts, over a thousand published viral clones and other ImmuneACCESS disease sequences. TCRdb trimmed public reads at Q25 via fastp, called clones via MiXCR and kept in-frame beta chains. When rows share a CDR3 protein, they turn into one entry using the most common DNA and genes. V and J calls and clone size were set by TCRdb, not the authors. This sample lists about 140,000 distinct CDR3 sequences; approximately 95% were detected once. The ten top clones hold approximately 0.11% of the sample.

CDR1 and CDR2, per the germline V gene, are SQVTM and ANQGSEA. The CDR3 sequence holds 14 residues, the cysteine and phenylalanine included. Here the CDR3 DNA is all that survives: 42 bases in frame from base 1. V loses 7 bases of germline sequence and J loses 1 base, and the interval between the two ends is 16 bases. The sequence derives from a human donor with multiple sclerosis. The chain links TRBV29-1 with TRBJ1-1, with the D gene not confidently named. Sequencing input: CD4+ T cells from PBMCs. The sequenced DNA is TGCAGCGCTGGAAGGATGATCCAGAACACTGAAGCTTTCTTT. Translated, it gives CSAGRMIQNTEAFF.